This T cell receptor beta chain was identified during a study of shared clonotypes between healthy human individuals. Germline V gene sequence: CDR1 SQVTM, CDR2 ANQGSEA. The CDR3 covers 13 residues. Trimming took off 7 bases at V and 5 bases at J, with 16 bases between the two ends. The method was immunoSEQ multiplex PCR; TCRdb's version includes in-frame clones alone and lacks a portion of them. Here the sample spans about 500,000 clones, about 74% being singletons. Healthy HIV-negative adults with no recent acute infections or vaccinations were recruited as donors. This clone has a handful of counts.

Sequencing used PBMCs. The rearrangement links TRBV29-1 to TRBJ2-3; possible D gene TRBD2, 5 bases. The TCR originated in a woman aged 40-49 years in good health. Some clones in this sample may be carry-over from other donors' samples. CDR3 sequence reads: CSAPLSGRDTQYF. DNA for the CDR3: TGCAGCGCCCCGCTCTCGGGGAGAGATACGCAGTATTTT.